This T cell receptor beta chain originates from a study of shared clonotypes between healthy human individuals. Study-level results: There were few donors, and this limited the genetic and exposure-history diversity represented. Generation probabilities were higher for clonotypes shared across all four sorted-subset donors than for unshared ones. Blood was the sole source, and tissue repertoires probably differ.

With respect to this clone: The antigen remains undetermined.

Positive CCR7 selection of CD45RO-negative cells yielded the naive CD8 cells, and terminally differentiated effector memory CD45RA+ cells were excluded. Germline V CDR1 and CDR2: GTSNPN, SVGIG (reference sequence). This CDR3 comprises 14 residues. The V gene lost 4 bases and the J gene lost 0 bases, with 10 bases spanning the gap. Original methodology: Filtering differed, since immunoSEQ gave only junction sequences and no quality scores. Assay: immunoSEQ multiplex PCR; the TCRdb copy retains only in-frame clones and omits some. V and J calls and clone size come straight from that table; D and trimming were deduced from the DNA. This sample has around 2,000,000 clones; about 95% occur once, and the top ten carry about 1.1%.

The origin of this receptor is a young man in good health. This chain joins TRBV30 and TRBJ1-3, with a possible D match to TRBD1 (6 bases). The sequencing sample was made of naive CD8+ T cells sorted from blood. The CDR3 reads CAWTGAFSGNTIYF. The CDR3 coding sequence is TGTGCCTGGACAGGGGCCTTCTCTGGAAACACCATATATTTT.